This T cell receptor beta chain is drawn from a study of T cell changes during pregnancy in multiple sclerosis. TCRdb's copy holds only in-frame clones and misses some; the assay was immunoSEQ multiplex PCR. The sample has around 80,000 clones, approximately 92% seen once. This clone has just one count. V lost 3 bases, J lost 2 bases, and 11 bases lay in between. The CDR3 has 15 residues. CDR1 MNHNS and CDR2 SASEGT come from the germline V gene. This clonotype was sampled from a female donor with multiple sclerosis, enrolled in a pregnancy study. The material was peripheral blood, obtained before pregnancy. This chain links TRBV6-1 with TRBJ1-3; no firm D call. CDR3 in amino acids: CASSDYTVPGNTIYF. CDR3 nucleotides: TGTGCCAGCAGTGACTATACAGTACCTGGAAACACCATATATTTT.